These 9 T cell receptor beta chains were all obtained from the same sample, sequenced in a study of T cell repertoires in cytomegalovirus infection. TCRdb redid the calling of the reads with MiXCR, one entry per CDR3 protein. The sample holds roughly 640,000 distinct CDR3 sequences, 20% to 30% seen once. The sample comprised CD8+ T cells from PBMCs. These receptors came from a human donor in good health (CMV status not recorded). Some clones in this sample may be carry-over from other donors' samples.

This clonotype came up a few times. CDR3 region: CSARTSGFYEQYF. CDR3 DNA: TGCAGTGCCAGGACTAGCGGTTTCTACGAGCAGTACTTC. The chain employs TRBV20-1 and TRBJ2-7; 10 bases map to TRBD2. The CDR3 length is 13 residues. With V trimmed by 6 bases and J by 3 bases, 5 bases remained unmatched. Germline loops: CDR1 DFQATT, CDR2 SNEGSKA (reference sequence).

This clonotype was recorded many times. Written as DNA, the CDR3 is TGTGCCACCGTGGTCAGTCCAGATACGCAGTATTTT. It encodes CATVVSPDTQYF. The chain employs TRBV6-1 and TRBJ2-3; D is undetermined. Germline CDR1 reads MNHNS; CDR2 reads SASEGT. V lost 10 bases to trimming and J lost 4 bases, with 12 bases between them. The CDR3 spans 12 residues.

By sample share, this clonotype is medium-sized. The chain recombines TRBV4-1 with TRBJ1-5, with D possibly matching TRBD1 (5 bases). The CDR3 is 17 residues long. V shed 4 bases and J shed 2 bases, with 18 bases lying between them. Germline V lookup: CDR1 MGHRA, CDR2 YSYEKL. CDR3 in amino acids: CASSLKGLPDGNQPQHF. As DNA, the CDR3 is TGCGCCAGCAGCCTAAAGGGGCTGCCCGACGGCAATCAGCCCCAGCATTTT.

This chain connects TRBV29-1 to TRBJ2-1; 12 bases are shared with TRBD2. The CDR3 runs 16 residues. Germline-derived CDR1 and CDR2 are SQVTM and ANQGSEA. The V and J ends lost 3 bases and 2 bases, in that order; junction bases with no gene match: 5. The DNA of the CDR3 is TGCAGCGTTGAGCCTAGCGGGGGGGCGACCTACAATGAGCAGTTCTTC. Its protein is CSVEPSGGATYNEQFF.

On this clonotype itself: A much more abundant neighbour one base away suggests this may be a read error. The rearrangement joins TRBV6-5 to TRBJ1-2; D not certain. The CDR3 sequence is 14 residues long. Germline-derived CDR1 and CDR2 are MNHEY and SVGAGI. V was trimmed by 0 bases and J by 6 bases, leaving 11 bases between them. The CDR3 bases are TGTGCCAGCAGTTACTCGAAAAGTTACCATGGCTACACCTTC. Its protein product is CASSYSKSYHGYTF.

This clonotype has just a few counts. CDR3 sequence (DNA): TGTGCCAGCAGTTTGACAGAGCCCCAAGAGACCCAGTACTTC. Amino acid sequence: CASSLTEPQETQYF. V and J are TRBV28 and TRBJ2-5, with D tentatively TRBD1 (5 bases). V shed 3 bases and J shed 1 base, with 9 bases lying between them. Germline V CDR1 and CDR2: MDHEN, SYDVKM. The CDR3 has 14 amino acids.

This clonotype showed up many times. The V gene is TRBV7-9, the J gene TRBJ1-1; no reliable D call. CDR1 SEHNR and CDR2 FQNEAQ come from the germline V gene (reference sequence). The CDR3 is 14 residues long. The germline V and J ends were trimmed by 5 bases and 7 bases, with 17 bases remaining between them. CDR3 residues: CASSPEGPKVEAFF. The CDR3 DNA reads TGTGCCAGCAGCCCAGAGGGCCCGAAGGTTGAAGCTTTCTTT.

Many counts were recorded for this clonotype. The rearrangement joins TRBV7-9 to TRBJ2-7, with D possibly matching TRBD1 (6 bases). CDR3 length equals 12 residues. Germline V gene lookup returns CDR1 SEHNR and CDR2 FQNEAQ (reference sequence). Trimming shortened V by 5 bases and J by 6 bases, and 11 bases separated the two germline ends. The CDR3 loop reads CASSPDRREQYF. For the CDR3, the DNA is TGTGCCAGCAGCCCCGACAGGCGCGAGCAGTACTTC.

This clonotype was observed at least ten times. The CDR3 loop reads CASSFSAGPHYGYTF. DNA for the CDR3: TGTGCCAGCAGCTTTTCCGCAGGGCCCCATTATGGCTACACCTTC. This chain joins TRBV7-9 and TRBJ1-2, with TRBD1 as a possible D gene (5 bases). The V gene's germline CDR1 is SEHNR and CDR2 FQNEAQ (reference sequence). Trimming shortened V by 3 bases and J by 5 bases, and 16 bases separated the two germline ends. This CDR3 region has 15 residues.